Shown below are 26 T cell receptor beta chains from a single sample sequenced in a study of blood T cell repertoires in COVID-19 (dated by TCRdb to the early 2020s). Library preparation employed the immunoSEQ multiplex PCR assay. TCRdb took this table from immuneACCESS and kept in-frame rearrangements with V and J called. Such tables lack part of the clones; where checked against another copy, unresolved V genes explain under half of the gap, and the rest is unexplained. This sample has just under 90,000 clones in its table, and over 75% of those were observed once. The ten biggest clones cover roughly 3% of the sample. Sequenced material: peripheral blood. Source of these receptors: a woman over 75 with acute or convalescent COVID-19.

J is TRBJ1-5 and V is TRBV7-8, with 10 bases fitting TRBD1. The CDR3 has 16 amino acids. V trimming: 5 bases; J trimming: 0 bases; junction bases outside the gene matches: 4. Germline V gene sequence: CDR1 SGHVS, CDR2 FQNEAQ. DNA of the CDR3: TGTGCCAGCAGCCCACGGGACAGGGGTAGCAATCAGCCCCAGCATTTT. Protein product: CASSPRDRGSNQPQHF. The full variable domain, with the rest looked up from reference TRBV7-8 and TRBJ1-5, is GAGVSQSPRYKVAKRGQDVALRCDPISGHVSLFWYQQALGQGPEFLTYFQNEAQLDKSGLPSDRFFAERPEGSVSTLKIQRTQQEDSAVYLCASSPRDRGSNQPQHFGDGTRLSIL.

The chain joins TRBV7-8 to TRBJ2-1; D not resolved. The CDR3 is 13 amino acids. Trimming cost V 4 bases and J 8 bases, with 12 bases left between them. Per germline, CDR1 SGHVS and CDR2 FQNEAQ. The CDR3: CASSSEFPYEQFF. In DNA, the CDR3 is TGTGCCAGCAGCTCGGAGTTCCCATATGAGCAGTTCTTC.

This clone was picked up one time. The chain recombines TRBV18 with TRBJ1-4; D perhaps matches TRBD1 (6 bases). CDR3 length equals 15 residues. V lost 3 bases and J lost 5, with 13 bases in between. Germline CDR1 and CDR2: KGHSH and LQKENI. The CDR3: CASSPPGQPNEKLFF. In DNA form, the CDR3 reads TGTGCCAGCTCACCGCCGGGACAACCAAATGAAAAACTGTTTTTT.

This clone has a single count. The chain employs TRBV5-3 and TRBJ2-5, with a weak D call TRBD2 (5 bases). TRBV5-3 is identified as an open reading frame with a role that is uncertain. The CDR3 is 15 amino acids. V lost 2 bases and J 0 bases, leaving 11 bases between the germline ends. CDR3 DNA: TGTGCCAGAAGCTTCGGCGGGCTGTACCAAGAGACCCAGTACTTC. This gives the protein CARSFGGLYQETQYF.

V usage is TRBV7-8 and J usage is TRBJ2-7, with D perhaps matching TRBD2 (6 bases). CDR3 length: 16 residues. Per germline, CDR1 SGHVS and CDR2 FQNEAQ. Trimming cost V 5 bases and J 2 bases, with 19 bases left between them. CDR3 DNA: TGTGCCAGCAGCGGAACTGGGGGGATGAACACCTACGAGCAGTACTTC. Amino acids: CASSGTGGMNTYEQYF.

The J gene is TRBJ2-7, the V gene TRBV14, with 8 bases lining up with TRBD2. The V gene's germline CDR1 is SGHDN and CDR2 FVKESK. V gave up 0 bases and J gave up 4 bases; unmatched junction bases: 23. This CDR3 contains 21 residues. CDR3 loop: CASSQDDGTRVSRITKYEQYF. For the CDR3, the DNA is TGTGCCAGCAGCCAAGATGACGGGACTAGAGTCAGTCGGATAACAAAGTACGAGCAGTACTTC.

This rearrangement joins TRBV11-2 to TRBJ2-5; D call uncertain. Trimming stripped 1 base from V and 1 base from J, with 7 bases between. Germline V lookup: CDR1 SGHAT, CDR2 FQNNGV. CDR3 size: 14 residues. The CDR3 DNA reads TGTGCCAGCAGCTTAGCACAACCCCAAGAGACCCAGTACTTC. Residues: CASSLAQPQETQYF.

V usage is TRBV5-1 and J usage is TRBJ1-3, with 7 bases lining up with TRBD1. Germline-derived CDR1 and CDR2 are SGHRS and YFSETQ. The CDR3 totals 17 residues. V lost 4 bases to trimming and J lost 2 bases; unmatched junction nucleotides: 12. CDR3 nucleotide sequence: TGCGCCAGCAGCCGTGAGGGGGCTGGGATCGCTGGAAACACCATATATTTT. It is translated as CASSREGAGIAGNTIYF.

J is TRBJ1-1 and V is TRBV19; 7 bases match TRBD1. The length of the CDR3 is 16 residues. CDR1 is LNHDA, CDR2 SQIVND, per germline (reference sequence). V shed 7 bases and J 0 bases; nucleotides not matched to a gene: 11. For the CDR3, the DNA is TGTGCCAGTACTTCCGGGACAGCACACATGAACACTGAAGCTTTCTTT. This encodes CASTSGTAHMNTEAFF.

The chain links TRBV19 to TRBJ1-1; D not resolved. Deletions cut 9 bases from V and 3 bases from J, with 14 bases between. Per germline, CDR1 LNHDA and CDR2 SQIVND (reference sequence). The CDR3 sequence is 13 residues long. CDR3: CASRTYGYTEAFF. For the CDR3, the DNA is TGTGCCAGCCGAACGTACGGGTACACTGAAGCTTTCTTT.

This clone showed up just a few times. The V gene is TRBV27, the J gene TRBJ1-2; D not resolved. Per germline, CDR1 MNHEY and CDR2 SMNVEV (reference sequence). Trimming left V 6 bases short and J 1 base short, with 9 bases between. This CDR3 spans 13 amino acids. For the CDR3, the DNA is TGTGCCAGCAGCCCAACTCTTAACTATGGCTACACCTTC. It is translated as CASSPTLNYGYTF.

This clone came up once. This chain joins TRBV4-1 and TRBJ2-7; D uncertain. Trimming took 1 base from V and 3 from J, leaving 16 bases between them. Germline V CDR1 and CDR2: MGHRA, YSYEKL. CDR3 size: 16 residues. The CDR3 spells CASSQVGSSGYYEQYF. The CDR3 DNA reads as TGCGCCAGCAGCCAAGTTGGTTCTAGTGGGTACTACGAGCAGTACTTC.

The chain employs TRBV5-1 and TRBJ2-1, with 11 positions matching TRBD2. This CDR3 spans 14 amino acids. J lost 9 bases, V lost 1 base, and 3 bases had no gene match. The germline V gene has CDR1 SGHRS and CDR2 YFSETQ. CDR3 amino acids: CASSLTSGSREQFF. Written as DNA, the CDR3 is TGCGCCAGCAGCTTGACTAGCGGGAGTCGTGAGCAGTTCTTC. Drawing the rest from reference TRBV5-1 and TRBJ2-1, the complete variable domain is KAGVTQTPRYLIKTRGQQVTLSCSPISGHRSVSWYQQTPGQGLQFLFEYFSETQRNKGNFPGRFSGRQFSNSRSEMNVSTLELGDSALYLCASSLTSGSREQFFGPGTRLTVL.

The chain couples TRBV30 to TRBJ2-5, with TRBD2 as a possible D gene (5 bases). The CDR3 has 13 amino acids. V lost 3 bases and J lost 5, with 13 bases in between. Per germline, CDR1 GTSNPN and CDR2 SVGIG (reference sequence). The CDR3 loop reads CAWSGTSLETQYF. CDR3 bases: TGTGCCTGGAGCGGTACTAGTTTGGAGACCCAGTACTTC.

This clone was counted only a few times. This same CDR3 is encoded by further DNA sequences in the sample. This sequence joins TRBV24-1 and TRBJ2-3; D gene uncertain. Germline loops: CDR1 KGHDR, CDR2 SFDVKD. CDR3 length equals 11 residues. With 7 bases removed from V and 2 bases from J, the gap between germline ends came to 3 bases. CDR3 DNA sequence: TGTGCCACCAGCAACACAGATACGCAGTATTTT. Amino acid sequence: CATSNTDTQYF.

This clone was detected once. V gene TRBV19 combines with J gene TRBJ1-5; 9 positions match TRBD1. The CDR3 is 15 residues long. Germline V gene sequence: CDR1 LNHDA, CDR2 SQIVND (reference sequence). The ends lost 8 bases at V and 7 bases at J; junction bases unmatched: 12. The CDR3 DNA is TGTGCCAGTTTGTCCTATACAGGGGGCGGGCAGCCCCAGCATTTT. Translated: CASLSYTGGGQPQHF.

V usage is TRBV9 and J usage is TRBJ1-6; perhaps TRBD1 as D (5 bases). In germline, CDR1 is SGDLS, CDR2 YYNGEE. The length of the CDR3 is 13 residues. With 4 bases removed from V and 10 bases from J, the gap between germline ends came to 12 bases. CDR3 bases: TGTGCCAGCAGCTCCATGACAGACTCACCCCTCCACTTT. Amino acids: CASSSMTDSPLHF.

This CDR3 is CASSRISGRPGDTQYF. CDR3 DNA sequence: TGTGCCAGCAGCCGCATCAGCGGGAGGCCCGGAGATACGCAGTATTTT. The chain couples TRBV7-3 to TRBJ2-3; 9 bases agree with TRBD2. The CDR3 runs 16 residues. Per germline, CDR1 SGHTA and CDR2 FQGTGA. Trimming at V came to 5 bases and at J to 5 bases, leaving 11 bases not matched to a gene. Looking up the rest from reference TRBV7-3 and TRBJ2-3 gives the full variable domain: GAGVSQTPSNKVTEKGKYVELRCDPISGHTALYWYRQSLGQGPEFLIYFQGTGAADDSGLPNDRFFAVRPEGSVSTLKIQRTERGDSAVYLCASSRISGRPGDTQYFGPGTRLTVL.

The chain couples TRBV24-1 to TRBJ1-2; the D gene is possibly TRBD1 (6 bases). Trimming cost V 9 bases and J 6 bases, with 13 bases left between them. This CDR3 region has 12 residues. CDR1 and CDR2 from the germline V gene are KGHDR and SFDVKD. Here the CDR3 DNA reads TGTGCCACCTCCACAGGGTTGGATGGCTACACCTTC. Its protein product is CATSTGLDGYTF.

This chain uses TRBV29-1 with TRBJ1-2; possible D gene TRBD1, 5 bases. The ends were cut back, 8 bases at V and 4 bases at J, with 17 bases in the middle. Germline assignment: CDR1 SQVTM and CDR2 ANQGSEA. The CDR3 has 13 residues. This CDR3 reads CSTDGRGVYGYTF. CDR3 nucleotides: TGCAGCACGGACGGCCGGGGGGTCTATGGCTACACCTTC.

CDR3 protein: CASSMWGQQPQHF. CDR3 coding DNA: TGTGCCAGCAGCATGTGGGGACAACAGCCCCAGCATTTT. The chain combines TRBV28 with TRBJ1-5; possibly TRBD1 for D (6 bases). Germline CDR1 and CDR2: MDHEN and SYDVKM. This CDR3 spans 13 amino acids. Deletions cut 6 bases from V and 7 bases from J, with 13 bases between.

This chain joins TRBV7-2 and TRBJ2-2; TRBD1 matches 8 bases. CDR1 is SGHTA and CDR2 is FQGNSA in the germline V gene. CDR3 length: 14 amino acids. Unmatched junction bases numbered 6, after V lost 5 bases and J lost 7 bases. CDR3 DNA sequence: TGTGCCAGCAGCACCGGACAGGGCGGCGGGGAGCTGTTTTTT. Translated, it gives CASSTGQGGGELFF.

This sequence joins TRBV7-3 and TRBJ1-1; possible D gene TRBD1, 5 bases. The CDR3 totals 13 residues. V was shortened by 5 bases and J by 7 bases, with 14 bases between the two germline ends. Germline V CDR1 and CDR2: SGHTA, FQGTGA. CDR3 protein: CASSLNTDSEAFF. The CDR3 nucleotides are TGTGCCAGCAGCCTAAACACCGACAGTGAAGCTTTCTTT.

The chain combines TRBV9 with TRBJ2-3; D may be TRBD2 (7 bases). Germline V gives CDR1 SGDLS, CDR2 YYNGEE. The CDR3 runs to 15 residues. The V end was cut by 4 bases, the J end by 6 bases, with 18 bases between. The CDR3 DNA reads TGTGCCAGCAGCTCTTGGACTGGGGGGGCGGATACGCAGTATTTT. Translation: CASSSWTGGADTQYF.

Notes on this clone: The identical CDR3 is also encoded by other nucleotide sequences in the sample. The chain combines TRBV5-1 with TRBJ1-4, with no clear D. Per germline, CDR1 SGHRS and CDR2 YFSETQ. The V and J ends lost 0 bases and 3 bases respectively, with 6 bases between them. The CDR3 consists of 14 residues. This chain's CDR3 is CASSLDSPNEKLFF. The DNA of the CDR3 is TGCGCCAGCAGCTTGGACAGTCCTAATGAAAAACTGTTTTTT.

This sequence joins TRBV4-2 and TRBJ2-7, with D tentatively TRBD1 (6 bases). The CDR3 covers 13 residues. The V end was cut by 2 bases, the J end by 3 bases, with 8 bases between. CDR1 and CDR2 from the germline V gene are LGHNA and YNFKEQ. The CDR3 DNA reads as TGTGCCAGCAGCCAAACAGGGAACTACGAGCAGTACTTC. As protein: CASSQTGNYEQYF.